The clone carrying this TCR beta chain has a single count. Its antigen is currently unknown. Pooled samples include second doses given at about 4 or 12 weeks. The data are from a study of T cell responses to AZD1222 COVID-19 vaccine. Data came from immunoSEQ multiplex PCR; TCRdb stores just in-frame clones and leaves some out. The sample lists 160,000 or so clones; 90% were seen once. Findings and limits, study-wide: Baseline seropositivity characterized only six or seven AZD1222 recipients. Females outnumbered males among donors, who were mostly white British; clonal diversity was possibly underestimated.

The CDR3 totals 14 residues. From germline, CDR1 is LNHDA and CDR2 SQIVND (reference sequence). V shed 11 bases and J 8 bases; nucleotides not matched to a gene: 13. This sequence originates from an adult who received the AZD1222 COVID-19 vaccine. The source material was peripheral blood, sampled 28 days after the second AZD1222 dose. The V and J genes are TRBV19 and TRBJ1-4; 8 bases agree with TRBD1. CDR3 DNA sequence: TGTGCCCACATAAAGGCAGGGGGCGCGGAAAAACTGTTTTTT. Translated: CAHIKAGGAEKLFF.